The sequence of this T cell receptor beta chain was determined in a study of post-analysis software for immune sequencing data. On the study more broadly: The disease courses covered relapsing-remitting, secondary progressive and progressive-relapsing multiple sclerosis. Study findings and constraints: Comparison of patients with controls showed roughly five TRBV segments more frequent in patients, TRBV5-6, TRBV5-1 and TRBV20-1 among them. Controls had significantly higher normalized Chao1 diversity than multiple sclerosis patients.

This clonotype was counted between two and nine times. What it binds is unknown. Libraries were made from TCR beta cDNA, and they carried unique molecular identifiers. With roughly 0.95 to 11 million T cells as the source, a few hundred thousand cDNA molecules resulted. TCRdb processed the PCR reads anew with MiXCR; each CDR3 protein has one entry. The sample holds hundreds of thousands of distinct CDR3 sequences, 44% seen once. V gave up 1 base and J gave up 5 bases, with 5 bases separating them. The CDR3 is made up of 12 amino acids. This TCR came from a girl aged 5-17 years with multiple sclerosis. Sequences were obtained from blood. V usage is TRBV12-3 or TRBV12-4 and J usage is TRBJ1-2; D might be TRBD1 (5 bases). CDR3 residues: CASSLGQYGYTF. The CDR3, as DNA: TGTGCCAGCAGTTTAGGACAGTATGGCTACACCTTC.